This is a list of T cell receptor beta chains from one sample in a study of T cell changes during pregnancy in multiple sclerosis. Sequencing was performed with immunoSEQ multiplex PCR; in TCRdb, only in-frame clones are kept and a portion is missing. The sample holds approximately 59,000 clones; around 95% are singletons and the top ten take 0.36%. The sequencing used CD4+ T cells from peripheral blood mononuclear cells, collected before pregnancy. These receptor sequences come from a female donor with multiple sclerosis, enrolled in a pregnancy study. Both conserved end residues are part of each CDR3. A D gene is named only where the DNA matches it firmly. A clone size is listed for some rows: how often the clone was seen (once, few, many), or a class if it is expanded.

TRBD2	NA	TRBV7-6	TRBJ2-3	TGTGCCAGCACCCCGGGACTAGTCACAGATACGCAGTATTTT	CASTPGLVTDTQYF
TRBD2	NA	TRBV29-1	TRBJ2-1	TGCAGCGCCACTCTAGGTGGCGGGAGATCGGGCAATGAGCAGTTCTTC	CSATLGGGRSGNEQFF
TRBD2	NA	TRBV6-1	TRBJ2-7	TGTGCCAGCGGTCAAACCCCTAGCGGACTACGGCGGCAGTACTTC	CASGQTPSGLRRQYF
TRBD2	NA	TRBV7-7	TRBJ2-1	TGTGCTAGCAGCTTAGGTAGCGGGAGTTACAATGAGCAGTTCTTC	CASSLGSGSYNEQFF
TRBD1	NA	TRBV18	TRBJ1-5	TGTGCCAGCTCACCAAGGGTAACAGGGGCCAGTGGCAATCAGCCCCAGCATTTT	CASSPRVTGASGNQPQHF
TRBD2	NA	TRBV30	TRBJ2-3	TGTGCCTGGAGTGTTCCAGCGGGAGGGCCCTCAGATACGCAGTATTTT	CAWSVPAGGPSDTQYF
TRBD1	NA	TRBV5-6	TRBJ1-5	TGTGCCAGCAGCGGGACAGGGGACAATCAGCCCCAGCATTTT	CASSGTGDNQPQHF
NA	once	TRBV7-2	TRBJ2-7	TGTGCCAGCAGCTTATTATACTACGAGCAGTACTTC	CASSLLYYEQYF
TRBD1	NA	TRBV28	TRBJ1-1	TGTGCCAGCAGACCCACAGGGGTAAGCACTGAAGCTTTCTTT	CASRPTGVSTEAFF
TRBD2	once	TRBV4-1	TRBJ2-2	TGCGCCAGCAGCCAAGCGAATCTGGGCGGGAGGCCCGGGGAGCTGTTTTTT	CASSQANLGGRPGELFF
TRBD2	NA	TRBV6-5	TRBJ2-7	TGTGCCACCAAGGGAGGGCCCTACGAGCAGTACTTC	CATKGGPYEQYF
NA	NA	TRBV18	TRBJ2-1	TGTGCCAGCTCCGAGGCCAGGGCCAATGAGCAGTTCTTC	CASSEARANEQFF
TRBD2	once	TRBV27	TRBJ2-7	TGTGCCAGCAGCCAATACACGCACCTCAGCGGGATCAAAGCCCTATTACACTACGAGCAGTACTTC	CASSQYTHLSGIKALLHYEQYF
NA	NA	TRBV21-1	TRBJ1-3	TGTGCCAGCAGCACACAGGGAAACACCATATATTTT	CASSTQGNTIYF
NA	NA	TRBV25-1	TRBJ2-1	TGTGCCAGCAGTGCCCAGCGGTCGCTCCCAGAAAACAATGAGCAGTTCTTC	CASSAQRSLPENNEQFF
NA	NA	TRBV28	TRBJ2-7	TGTGCCAGCAGTTTTTTCGGTTCAAGCTCCTACGAGCAGTACTTC	CASSFFGSSSYEQYF
NA	NA	TRBV25-1	TRBJ2-5	TGTGCCAGCAGTGAATGGGGGCCCGAGGGAGAGACCCAGTACTTC	CASSEWGPEGETQYF
TRBD1	NA	TRBV10-1	TRBJ2-1	TGCGCCAGGACAGGGGGCTCCTACAATGAGCAGTTCTTC	CARTGGSYNEQFF
NA	NA	TRBV6-1	TRBJ2-5	TGTGCCAGCACCCTAGCGGAGACCCAGTACTTC	CASTLAETQYF
NA	NA	TRBV9	TRBJ1-1	TGTGCCAGCAGCGTAGGCACGGGGGGCCAGGGCTTCACTGAAGCTTTCTTT	CASSVGTGGQGFTEAFF
TRBD1	NA	TRBV7-2	TRBJ1-2	TGTGCCAGCGTCAAACAGGGGAAAGACTATGGCTACACCTTC	CASVKQGKDYGYTF
NA	NA	TRBV4-3	TRBJ2-7	TGCGCCAGCAGCCAAGTGGCGGGACACGAGCAGTACTTC	CASSQVAGHEQYF
NA	NA	TRBV5-4	TRBJ1-2	TGTGCCAGCAGCTTGGAGACAGGTCCTAACTATGGCTACACCTTC	CASSLETGPNYGYTF
TRBD2	NA	TRBV6-5	TRBJ2-7	TGTGCCACCACTCAGCGGGGGCTCTACGAGCAGTACTTC	CATTQRGLYEQYF
TRBD1	NA	TRBV6-1	TRBJ1-5	TGTGCCAGCCGGACAGGTAGCAATCAGCCCCAGCATTTT	CASRTGSNQPQHF
NA	NA	TRBV7-2	TRBJ2-7	TGTGCCAGCAGCTCCCCTTATACCTACGAGCAGTACTTC	CASSSPYTYEQYF
NA	NA	TRBV2	TRBJ2-1	TGTGCCAGCAGTGAACGTCTCCCTTACAATGAGCAGTTCTTC	CASSERLPYNEQFF
TRBD2	NA	TRBV30	TRBJ2-1	TGTGCCTGCACTTCCGAGCGGGGGCAGTTCTTC	CACTSERGQFF
TRBD1	NA	TRBV6-5	TRBJ1-2	TGTGCCAGCAGAGGTCCAGGACAGGCAAACTATGGCTACACCTTC	CASRGPGQANYGYTF
TRBD1	NA	TRBV10-2	TRBJ1-5	TGCGCCAGCAGTGCTTGGCAGGGGGACAATCAGCCCCAGCATTTT	CASSAWQGDNQPQHF
NA	NA	TRBV18	TRBJ1-2	TGTGCCAGCTCACCCACCGGGGGGGGCTACACCTTC	CASSPTGGGYTF
NA	NA	TRBV5-1	TRBJ2-5	TGCGCCAGCAGCTCTAACTCCAAAGAGACCCAGTACTTC	CASSSNSKETQYF
NA	NA	TRBV20-1	TRBJ1-5	TGCAGTGCTTCGACAGTCGATCAGCAGCATTTT	CSASTVDQQHF
TRBD1	NA	TRBV6-5	TRBJ1-4	TGTGCCAGCAGTTACTCGAGCAGGGGGCCTGAAAAACTGTTTTTT	CASSYSSRGPEKLFF
NA	once	TRBV4-2	TRBJ2-1	TGTGCCAGCAGCCCATCGAGGGATTCGGTCCATGAGCAGTTCTTC	CASSPSRDSVHEQFF
NA	NA	TRBV9	TRBJ2-5	TGTGCCAGCAGCGTAGTAGGCCAGGGGTTTGAGACCCAGTACTTC	CASSVVGQGFETQYF
TRBD1	NA	TRBV14	TRBJ2-7	TGTGCCAGCAGCATTTTGGACAGGGGGTACGAGCAGTACTTC	CASSILDRGYEQYF
NA	NA	TRBV27	TRBJ2-7	TGTGCCAGCAGATTCTCCGGGACTTTTAATGAGCAGTACTTC	CASRFSGTFNEQYF
TRBD1	NA	TRBV6-9	TRBJ2-1	TGTGCCAGCGAACGGACAGGGAAGAATGAGCAGTTCTTC	CASERTGKNEQFF
TRBD1	NA	TRBV13	TRBJ2-7	TGTGCCAGCAGCTTAGCGGGACAGCTTTCCTACGAGCAGTACTTC	CASSLAGQLSYEQYF
NA	NA	TRBV19	TRBJ1-1	TGTGCCAGTAGAAACCAGTGGGGGCCGATGAACACTGAAGCTTTCTTT	CASRNQWGPMNTEAFF
NA	NA	TRBV7-2	TRBJ2-1	TGTGCCAGTCATAGCGGTGGGAGGTATGAGCAGTTCTTC	CASHSGGRYEQFF
TRBD1	NA	TRBV6-1	TRBJ1-1	TGTGCCAGCAGTGACTTATTGACAGGGTCGAACACTGAAGCTTTCTTT	CASSDLLTGSNTEAFF
TRBD1	NA	TRBV5-1	TRBJ2-5	TGCGCCAGCAGCTCATGGACAGGATTGGCGACCCAGTACTTC	CASSSWTGLATQYF
NA	NA	TRBV9	TRBJ2-1	TGTGCCAGCAGCGTAGATGGCGGGACCTACAATGAGCAGTTCTTC	CASSVDGGTYNEQFF
NA	NA	TRBV1	TRBJ1-5	TGCACCAGCAGCCTTTCGGGTGGGAGGCGGAATCAGCCCCAGCATTTT	CTSSLSGGRRNQPQHF
NA	NA	TRBV18	TRBJ1-1	TGTGCCAGCTCACTTTCGACAGGAACTGAAGCTTTCTTT	CASSLSTGTEAFF
NA	NA	TRBV6-5	TRBJ1-4	TGTGCCAGCCGGAGTGGTGAAAAACTGTTTTTT	CASRSGEKLFF
TRBD1	NA	TRBV7-2	TRBJ1-2	TGTGCCAGCAGCCCGTGGGACAGAAGCTATGGCTACACCTTC	CASSPWDRSYGYTF
NA	once	TRBV7-7	TRBJ2-7	TGTGCTAGCAGCTCGGGGACTGTTTACGAGCAGTACTTC	CASSSGTVYEQYF
TRBD2	NA	TRBV4-2	TRBJ2-1	TGTGCCAGCAGCCAAGACCCAGCGGGGGACAATGAGCAGTTCTTC	CASSQDPAGDNEQFF
NA	NA	TRBV21-1	TRBJ2-7	TGTGCCAGCAGCAAATTAGAGGGCTACGAGCAGTACTTC	CASSKLEGYEQYF
TRBD1	NA	TRBV11-3	TRBJ2-1	TGTGCCAGCAGCTTGGGGACAGGGGTGAAGTTCTTC	CASSLGTGVKFF
NA	NA	TRBV13	TRBJ2-7	TGTGCCAGCAGCACCTATTTCTACGAGCAGTACTTC	CASSTYFYEQYF
TRBD2	NA	TRBV5-8	TRBJ2-3	TGTGCCAGCAGCTTGGCGGGCGGGAGGGCCTCAGATACGCAGTATTTT	CASSLAGGRASDTQYF
TRBD1	NA	TRBV23-1	TRBJ2-5	TGCGCCAGCAGTCAATCGAGAAGGGGGCGTATTAAAGAGACCCAGTACTTC	CASSQSRRGRIKETQYF
TRBD2	once	TRBV5-4	TRBJ2-1	TGTGCCAGCAGCTCTACTAGCGGCAATGAGCAGTTCTTC	CASSSTSGNEQFF
NA	NA	TRBV6-5	TRBJ1-2	TGTGCCAGCAGTCCCTGGCAGGAAAATTATGGCTACACCTTC	CASSPWQENYGYTF
NA	NA	TRBV19	TRBJ1-1	TGTGCCAGTAGCTCCCGGGGGGGACGAAGCACTGAAGCTTTCTTT	CASSSRGGRSTEAFF
TRBD1	NA	TRBV10-3	TRBJ1-1	TGTGCCATCAGTGGGGACAGAGGTATTCCTGAAGCTTTCTTT	CAISGDRGIPEAFF